Below are 26 T cell receptor beta chains sequenced from a single sample in a study of T cells in localized non-small cell lung cancer. Assay: immunoSEQ multiplex PCR; the TCRdb copy retains only in-frame clones and omits some. Among some 21,000 clones, around nine tenths were seen once, and the ten largest hold 8.4%. Sequenced here: peripheral blood, sampled before any cancer treatment. These TCRs come from a man aged 40 to 75 with stage I lung adenocarcinoma.

The chain couples TRBV9 to TRBJ2-7; 10 nucleotides line up with TRBD1. The CDR3 contains 14 residues. Germline CDR1 reads SGDLS; CDR2 reads YYNGEE. The junction had 9 bases not matched to a gene; V was cut back by 3 bases and J by 9 bases. DNA for the CDR3: TGTGCCAGCAGCGCCCCGGGACAGGGGAGGGTGCAGTACTTC. This translates into CASSAPGQGRVQYF.

This clone appeared once. The V and J genes are TRBV7-2 and TRBJ1-5; the D is unclear. This CDR3 comprises 13 residues. V was shortened by 1 base and J by 5 bases, with 6 bases between the two germline ends. The germline V gene encodes CDR1 SGHTA and CDR2 FQGNSA. In nucleotides, the CDR3 is TGTGCCAGCAGCTTAGGTAGATATCAGCCCCAGCATTTT. Amino acid sequence: CASSLGRYQPQHF.

The V gene is TRBV2, the J gene TRBJ2-7; no definite D call. With 10 bases removed from V and 3 bases from J, the gap between germline ends came to 19 bases. The CDR3 sequence is 14 residues long. Germline CDR1 SNHLY, CDR2 FYNNEI. The CDR3 nucleotides read TGTGCCACCAGAAATAATGGGCCGGGCTACGAGCAGTACTTC. It yields the protein CATRNNGPGYEQYF. The full variable domain, with the rest looked up from reference TRBV2 and TRBJ2-7, is EPEVTQTPSHQVTQMGQEVILRCVPISNHLYFYWYRQILGQKVEFLVSFYNNEISEKSEIFDDQFSVERPDGSNFTLKIRSTKLEDSAMYFCATRNNGPGYEQYFGPGTRLTVT.

The genes are TRBV2 and TRBJ2-7; tentative D call: TRBD1 (7 bases). The length of the CDR3 is 14 residues. Trimming removed 4 bases from V and 3 bases from J, with 13 bases in between. Germline loops: CDR1 SNHLY, CDR2 FYNNEI. DNA of the CDR3: TGTGCCAGCAGTGTTCAGGGGGGCGTCTACGAGCAGTACTTC. This encodes CASSVQGGVYEQYF. The full variable domain, its missing parts supplied by reference TRBV2 and TRBJ2-7, is EPEVTQTPSHQVTQMGQEVILRCVPISNHLYFYWYRQILGQKVEFLVSFYNNEISEKSEIFDDQFSVERPDGSNFTLKIRSTKLEDSAMYFCASSVQGGVYEQYFGPGTRLTVT.

This clone was counted once. The chain joins TRBV14 to TRBJ2-1; perhaps TRBD1 as D (7 bases). Per the germline V gene, CDR1 is SGHDN and CDR2 is FVKESK. The CDR3 covers 15 residues. Trimming took 3 bases from V and 4 from J, leaving 13 bases between them. The CDR3 loop is CASSHQGGPYNEQFF. The CDR3 DNA reads as TGTGCCAGCAGCCACCAGGGGGGACCTTACAATGAGCAGTTCTTC.

The chain carries TRBV6-6 and TRBJ2-7; D may be TRBD1 (6 bases). Trimming cost V 6 bases and J 3 bases, with 9 bases left between them. Germline V gene lookup returns CDR1 MNHNY and CDR2 SVGAGI (reference sequence). This CDR3 comprises 12 residues. CDR3 region: CASSSQGYEQYF. CDR3 coding DNA: TGTGCCAGCAGCTCACAGGGCTACGAGCAGTACTTC.

The chain carries TRBV11-1 and TRBJ1-3; a possible D gene is TRBD1 (5 bases). With 3 bases removed from V and 7 bases from J, the gap between germline ends came to 16 bases. The CDR3 is 15 amino acids. Per the germline V gene, CDR1 is SGHAT and CDR2 is FQDESV (reference sequence). The CDR3 sequence is CASSFLEWGGNTIYF. The CDR3 DNA is TGTGCCAGCAGCTTCCTTGAGTGGGGGGGTAACACCATATATTTT.

V usage is TRBV19 and J usage is TRBJ1-6, with 7 bases fitting TRBD1. The ends lost 5 bases at V and 9 bases at J; junction bases unmatched: 7. Germline CDR1 and CDR2: LNHDA and SQIVND (reference sequence). CDR3 length: 14 amino acids. In nucleotides, the CDR3 is TGTGCCAGTAGTCCGGGACAGTGGAGTTCACCCCTCCACTTT. Its translation is CASSPGQWSSPLHF.

This chain joins TRBV10-2 and TRBJ2-7; D gene unclear. Germline CDR1 and CDR2: WSHSY and SAAADI. This CDR3 contains 13 residues. Trimming shortened V by 3 bases and J by 1 base, and 7 bases separated the two germline ends. The CDR3 region is CASSDSRSYEQYF. The CDR3 nucleotides read TGCGCCAGCAGTGACTCGCGGTCCTACGAGCAGTACTTC.

This clone was found once. This rearrangement joins TRBV15 to TRBJ1-6; D is uncertain. The CDR3 spans 18 residues. V lost 3 bases and J 0 bases, leaving 15 bases between the germline ends. Per the germline V gene, CDR1 is LNHNV and CDR2 is YYDKDF (reference sequence). Here the CDR3 DNA reads TGTGCCACCAGCAGGGCAGGCTCCTCGAGCTCCTATAATTCACCCCTCCACTTT. It codes for CATSRAGSSSSYNSPLHF.

The chain recombines TRBV19 with TRBJ1-2; a weak D match, TRBD1 (5 bases). The germline V gene encodes CDR1 LNHDA and CDR2 SQIVND (reference sequence). This CDR3 spans 14 amino acids. V dropped 3 bases and J dropped 10 bases, with 18 bases sitting between them. Here the CDR3 reads CASSIGGEGGDYTF. CDR3 nucleotide sequence: TGTGCCAGTAGTATTGGGGGGGAAGGAGGAGACTACACCTTC.

The CDR3 DNA sequence: TGTGCCAGCAGCCAAGGGACTAGCGGAAATAATGAGCAGTTCTTC. Translated: CASSQGTSGNNEQFF. The chain links TRBV14 to TRBJ2-1, with 10 positions matching TRBD2. Germline CDR1 and CDR2: SGHDN and FVKESK. The trim removed 1 base at V and 7 bases at J, leaving 4 bases unmatched. This CDR3 is 15 amino acids long.

The CDR3, as DNA: TGCGCCAGCAGCTTTCGACAGGGGGATGAAAAACTGTTTTTT. It specifies CASSFRQGDEKLFF. The genes are TRBV5-1 and TRBJ1-4; 9 bases are shared with TRBD1. V lost 2 bases, J lost 6 bases, and 2 bases stayed unmatched. CDR3 length: 14 residues. Germline lookup yields CDR1 SGHRS and CDR2 YFSETQ.

This sequence joins TRBV13 and TRBJ2-3, with D possibly matching TRBD2 (6 bases). Germline CDR1 reads PRHDT; CDR2 reads FYEKMQ (reference sequence). The CDR3 extends over 12 amino acids. Between the trimmed V and J ends, which lost 2 bases and 6 bases, there was a span of 6 bases. The CDR3 loop reads CASSLRGDTQYF. The CDR3 nucleotides are TGTGCCAGCAGCTTACGGGGGGATACGCAGTATTTT.

The gene calls are TRBV25-1 and TRBJ1-2; 7 bases are a match to TRBD1. This CDR3 comprises 15 residues. Trimming removed 9 bases from V and 1 base from J; junction bases left unmatched: 11. The germline V gene encodes CDR1 MGHDK and CDR2 SYGVNS. CDR3 nucleotides: TGTGCCAGTACGAAATCGGGACAGAATAACTATGGCTACACCTTC. Amino acid sequence: CASTKSGQNNYGYTF.

The chain uses TRBV6-1 and TRBJ2-3, with 8 bases that match TRBD2. This CDR3 has 15 amino acids. V was pared by 6 bases and J by 3 bases, with 8 bases of the junction left unmatched. Germline V gene data show CDR1 as MNHNS and CDR2 as SASEGT. The CDR3 DNA follows: TGTGCCAGCAGCCCTGAGCGGGAGAAAACAGATACGCAGTATTTT. The encoded protein is CASSPEREKTDTQYF.

This chain connects TRBV28 to TRBJ1-4, with D possibly matching TRBD1 (6 bases). The CDR3 has 13 amino acids. Trimming took off 2 bases at V and 13 bases at J, with 14 bases between the two ends. Germline lookup yields CDR1 MDHEN and CDR2 SYDVKM. The CDR3, as DNA: TGTGCCAGCAGTTTAGGGGGGCGCGGGGGACTGTTTTTT. It specifies CASSLGGRGGLFF.

The V and J genes are TRBV2 and TRBJ2-1, with TRBD2 as a possible D gene (5 bases). V was trimmed by 6 bases and J by 1 base, leaving 7 bases between them. From germline, CDR1 is SNHLY and CDR2 FYNNEI. There are 13 residues in the CDR3. In DNA, the CDR3 is TGTGCCAGCAGGAAGCGGTCCTACAATGAGCAGTTCTTC. Protein sequence: CASRKRSYNEQFF.

The rearrangement links TRBV5-1 to TRBJ1-5, with a weak D call TRBD1 (5 bases). CDR3 length equals 15 residues. The V end was cut by 0 bases, the J end by 6 bases, with 13 bases between. Germline V gene sequence: CDR1 SGHRS, CDR2 YFSETQ. The CDR3 DNA is TGCGCCAGCAGCTTGGGGGGGGAGGAGGGTCAGCCCCAGCATTTT. This gives the protein CASSLGGEEGQPQHF.

This clone was counted once. This chain links TRBV7-6 with TRBJ2-2; D may be TRBD2 (6 bases). Trimming stripped 5 bases from V and 3 bases from J, with 22 bases between. The CDR3 covers 18 residues. The V gene's germline CDR1 is SGHVS and CDR2 FNYEAQ. The CDR3 is CASSAYRDPAGDTGELFF. DNA for the CDR3: TGTGCCAGCAGCGCTTACCGGGACCCAGCGGGTGACACCGGGGAGCTGTTTTTT.

A note on this clone: A junction boundary mismatches the germline segment, possibly from a read error. This sample also contains other DNA sequences that code for the same CDR3. The chain combines TRBV19 with TRBJ2-2; the D gene is possibly TRBD2 (5 bases). Germline V gene lookup returns CDR1 LNHDA and CDR2 SQIVND (reference sequence). The CDR3 length is 14 residues. CDR3 in amino acids: CASSRTVRTGELFF. Written as DNA, the CDR3 is TGTGCCAGTAGTCGAACAGTACGAACCGGGGAGCTGTTCTTT.

The chain combines TRBV27 with TRBJ1-1, with D maybe TRBD1 (5 bases). Trimming removed 8 bases at V and 4 bases at J, with 23 bases between. Germline CDR1 and CDR2: MNHEY and SMNVEV (reference sequence). CDR3 length: 16 residues. This CDR3 reads CASFTILDGAFTEAFF. CDR3 nucleotide sequence: TGTGCCAGCTTTACTATCCTGGACGGGGCCTTCACTGAAGCTTTCTTT.

The chain has TRBV29-1 and TRBJ2-1; 7 bases map to TRBD2. The CDR3 extends over 15 amino acids. V shed 0 bases, J shed 5 bases, and the junction held 7 bases outside the gene matches. Per the germline V gene, CDR1 is SQVTM and CDR2 is ANQGSEA. The CDR3 DNA reads TGCAGCGTTGAAGATGGGGGGGGAGGGCACAATGAGCAGTTCTTC. It encodes CSVEDGGGGHNEQFF.

This clone was recorded a few times. V is TRBV19 and J is TRBJ1-2; D may be TRBD1 (6 bases). The length of the CDR3 is 15 residues. CDR1 and CDR2 (germline): LNHDA, SQIVND (reference sequence). Trimming removed 1 base at V and 3 bases at J, with 12 bases between. The CDR3: CASSIVRGRDYGYTF. CDR3 DNA sequence: TGTGCCAGTAGTATAGTAAGGGGGAGGGACTATGGCTACACCTTC.

The CDR3 protein is CASRATRGSYVGYTF. Written as DNA, the CDR3 is TGTGCCAGTAGAGCAACCCGGGGCTCCTATGTGGGCTACACCTTC. The chain is built from TRBV19 and TRBJ1-2, with a possible D match to TRBD1 (5 bases). V gave up 6 bases and J gave up 8 bases, with 22 bases separating them. There are 15 residues in the CDR3. Germline V gene data show CDR1 as LNHDA and CDR2 as SQIVND (reference sequence).

V gene TRBV5-1 combines with J gene TRBJ2-2; the match to TRBD1 covers 7 bases. The V gene end was trimmed by 0 bases and the J gene end by 7 bases; junction bases not matched to a gene: 6. The CDR3 consists of 15 residues. Germline V gives CDR1 SGHRS, CDR2 YFSETQ. The CDR3 here is CASSLGIGGDGELFF. For the CDR3, the DNA is TGCGCCAGCAGCTTGGGTATAGGGGGCGACGGGGAGCTGTTTTTT.